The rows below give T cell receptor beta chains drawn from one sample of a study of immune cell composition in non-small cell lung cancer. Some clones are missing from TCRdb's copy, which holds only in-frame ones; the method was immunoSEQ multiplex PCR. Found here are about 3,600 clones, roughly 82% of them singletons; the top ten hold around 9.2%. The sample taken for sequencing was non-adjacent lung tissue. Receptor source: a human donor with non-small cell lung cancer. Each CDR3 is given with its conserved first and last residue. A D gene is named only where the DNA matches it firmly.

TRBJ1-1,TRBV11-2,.,TGTGCCAGCAGCTTAGCTTTGAGAACTGAAGCTTTCTTT,CASSLALRTEAFF
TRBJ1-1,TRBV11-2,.,TGTGCCAGCAGCTTAGATCCGGGGTACACTGAAGCTTTCTTT,CASSLDPGYTEAFF
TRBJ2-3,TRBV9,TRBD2,TGTGCCAGCAGCGGTAGCGGGAGGGGAGCAGATACGCAGTATTTT,CASSGSGRGADTQYF
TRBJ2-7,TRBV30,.,TGTGCCTGGAGTGTACGACGGAGCTCCTACGAGCAGTACTTC,CAWSVRRSSYEQYF
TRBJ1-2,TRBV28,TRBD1,TGTGCCAGCAGTGTACAGGGGGCTCATGGCTACACCTTC,CASSVQGAHGYTF
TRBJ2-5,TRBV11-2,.,TGTGCCAGCAGCTTAGTACCCTCCTCCGGGACATCGGAAGAGACCCAGTACTTC,CASSLVPSSGTSEETQYF
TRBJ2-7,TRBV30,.,TGTGCCTGGCGCGACACCCGACAGATAGGACCCTACGAGCAGTACTTC,CAWRDTRQIGPYEQYF
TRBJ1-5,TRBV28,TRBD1,TGTGCCAGCAGTCGGGACAGATTTAGCAATCAGCCCCAGCATTTT,CASSRDRFSNQPQHF
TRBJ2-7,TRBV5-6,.,TGTGCCAGCAGCACACCGGGACACGCTAGTTCCTCCGAGCAGTACTTC,CASSTPGHASSSEQYF
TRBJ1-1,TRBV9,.,TGTGCCAGCAGCCCCGGTAGGTTTGGGGGGGTCAACCGGAACACTGAAGCTTTCTTT,CASSPGRFGGVNRNTEAFF
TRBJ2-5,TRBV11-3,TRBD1,TGTGCCAGCAGCCCAGGGACAGACGCGCGGGAGACCCAGTACTTC,CASSPGTDARETQYF